The 28 T cell receptor beta chains below were found in one sample sequenced in a study of T cell repertoires in aging, cancer and after chemotherapy. Multiplex touch-down PCR with TRB-A/B primers amplified rearranged V-D-J TRB sequences. From the multiplex PCR reads, TCRdb called clonotypes with MiXCR, one entry per CDR3 protein. Here the sample spans some 3,500 distinct CDR3 sequences, approximately 38% being singletons. The template was genomic DNA from peripheral blood, not RNA. The sample was blood. Receptors originate from a human donor in good health.

V and J are TRBV5-4 and TRBJ2-2; D is perhaps TRBD1 or TRBD2 (5 bases each). Germline V lookup: CDR1 SGHNT, CDR2 YYREEE (reference sequence). The CDR3 extends over 15 amino acids. V was shortened by 5 bases and J by 0 bases, with 11 bases between the two germline ends. As DNA, the CDR3 is TGTGCCAGCAGTCGGGACCAGACGAACACCGGGGAGCTGTTTTTT. Residues: CASSRDQTNTGELFF. The whole variable domain, filled in from reference TRBV5-4 and TRBJ2-2, reads ETGVTQSPTHLIKTRGQQVTLRCSSQSGHNTVSWYQQALGQGPQFIFQYYREEENGRGNFPPRFSGLQFPNYSSELNVNALELDDSALYLCASSRDQTNTGELFFGEGSRLTVL.

This clonotype has only a few counts. This chain uses TRBV11-3 with TRBJ2-5; TRBD2 matches 14 bases. Per germline, CDR1 SGHNT and CDR2 YENEEA. The CDR3 has 14 residues. Trimming cost V 5 bases and J 10 bases; bases outside gene matches: 6. The CDR3 bases are TGTGCCAGCAGCCCCCGGACTAGCGGGGGGTTCCAGTACTTC. As protein: CASSPRTSGGFQYF.

The chain uses TRBV27 and TRBJ2-6, with D uncertain. The CDR3 length is 16 residues. Germline loops: CDR1 MNHEY, CDR2 SMNVEV (reference sequence). V shed 2 bases and J shed 2 bases, with 10 bases lying between them. The CDR3 coding sequence is TGTGCCAGCAGTTTAATCCCTGGGACTGGGGCCAACGTCCTGACTTTC. It translates to CASSLIPGTGANVLTF.

The rearrangement joins TRBV20-1 to TRBJ2-2; 7 positions match TRBD2. Germline V lookup: CDR1 DFQATT, CDR2 SNEGSKA (reference sequence). This CDR3 contains 18 residues. V lost 4 bases and J lost 6; bases outside the gene matches: 20. The CDR3 sequence is CSATDPAGRTGRAGELFF. DNA for the CDR3: TGCAGTGCTACCGACCCAGCGGGGAGGACTGGGAGGGCCGGGGAGCTGTTTTTT.

Relative to its sample, this clonotype is large. The chain combines TRBV6-1 with TRBJ2-7; possibly TRBD1 for D (5 bases). V was trimmed by 3 bases and J by 1 base, leaving 13 bases between them. Germline CDR1 is MNHNS and CDR2 is SASEGT. The CDR3 length is 15 residues. The chain's CDR3 is CASSEGQGISYEQYF. In nucleotides, the CDR3 is TGTGCCAGCAGTGAGGGGCAGGGCATTTCCTACGAGCAGTACTTC.

V usage is TRBV12-3 or TRBV12-4 and J usage is TRBJ1-2; D remains ambiguous. The CDR3 is 12 residues long. Trimming took 6 bases from V and 4 from J, leaving 9 bases between them. This chain's CDR3 is CASSPGSYGYTF. CDR3 sequence (DNA): TGTGCCAGCAGCCCGGGATCCTATGGCTACACCTTC.

V gene TRBV19 combines with J gene TRBJ2-4; D gene ambiguous. V lost 4 bases and J 4 bases, leaving 23 bases between the germline ends. Germline V gene data show CDR1 as LNHDA and CDR2 as SQIVND (reference sequence). The CDR3 sequence is 18 residues long. CDR3 residues: CASSTSGRAVVAKNIQYF. The CDR3 DNA sequence: TGTGCCAGTAGTACTTCGGGTCGGGCTGTCGTCGCTAAAAACATTCAGTACTTC.

This clonotype was seen only once. The chain employs TRBV5-1 and TRBJ2-3; 15 positions agree with TRBD2. The CDR3 runs to 20 residues. Germline V lookup: CDR1 SGHRS, CDR2 YFSETQ. V was pared by 4 bases and J by 0 bases, with 12 bases of the junction left unmatched. This CDR3 reads CASSASWTSGGAGSTDTQYF. The CDR3 DNA sequence: TGCGCCAGCAGCGCCTCCTGGACTAGCGGGGGGGCGGGTAGCACAGATACGCAGTATTTT.

The V gene is TRBV18, the J gene TRBJ2-2; TRBD2 aligns across 9 bases. V dropped 3 bases and J dropped 0; count of bases not matched to a gene: 8. This CDR3 spans 18 amino acids. Per the germline V gene, CDR1 is KGHSH and CDR2 is LQKENI. The CDR3 DNA is TGTGCCAGCTCACCGACTAGCGGATTACTCGCGAACACCGGGGAGCTGTTTTTT. The encoded protein is CASSPTSGLLANTGELFF.

V is TRBV19 and J is TRBJ2-3, with 10 bases that match TRBD2. J lost 1 base, V lost 7 bases, and 8 bases had no gene match. The CDR3 has 16 residues. The germline V gene has CDR1 LNHDA and CDR2 SQIVND (reference sequence). CDR3 bases: TGTGCCAGTAACCCGCTAGCGGGGGTTGGCACAGATACGCAGTATTTT. This translates into CASNPLAGVGTDTQYF.

In its sample, this clonotype ranks as medium-sized. This rearrangement joins TRBV6-1 to TRBJ2-5, with a weak D call TRBD1 (5 bases). CDR3 length: 15 residues. CDR1 is MNHNS, CDR2 SASEGT, per germline. V was trimmed by 8 bases and J by 2 bases, leaving 18 bases between them. The CDR3 sequence: CASLVQGQRQETQYF. CDR3 sequence (DNA): TGTGCCAGCTTGGTGCAGGGCCAGAGACAAGAGACCCAGTACTTC.

By sample fraction, this clonotype is medium-sized. The gene calls are TRBV29-1 and TRBJ2-2; weak D call: TRBD1 (5 bases). This CDR3 contains 13 residues. Trimming shortened V by 4 bases and J by 1 base, and 7 bases separated the two germline ends. Germline CDR1 reads SQVTM; CDR2 reads ANQGSEA. CDR3 protein: CSVARGNTGELFF. The CDR3 bases are TGCAGCGTTGCTAGGGGGAACACCGGGGAGCTGTTTTTT.

V gene TRBV12-3 or TRBV12-4 combines with J gene TRBJ2-7; D assignment may be TRBD1 or TRBD2 (5 bases each). This CDR3 has 14 amino acids. V was cut by 6 bases and J by 2 bases, with 14 bases left in between. The DNA of the CDR3 is TGTGCCAGCAGCCAGGGACCATTCCCCTACGAGCAGTACGTC. Its protein is CASSQGPFPYEQYV.

The CDR3 sequence: CASSYTGGSAQYF. DNA of the CDR3: TGTGCCAGCAGTTACACGGGGGGGTCGGCCCAGTACTTC. J is TRBJ2-5 and V is TRBV6-5; TRBD2 aligns across 8 bases. The junction had 5 bases not matched to a gene; V was cut back by 2 bases and J by 9 bases. Germline CDR1 is MNHEY and CDR2 is SVGAGI. The CDR3 has 13 residues.

Details on this clonotype: A much larger clone is a single base away; this may be a read error. This sequence joins TRBV6-1 and TRBJ2-7; D is uncertain. The CDR3 consists of 14 residues. Per germline, CDR1 MNHNS and CDR2 SASEGT. Trimming stripped 5 bases from V and 0 bases from J, with 11 bases between. The CDR3 loop is CASSYSATSYEQYV. The CDR3 nucleotides read TGTGCCAGCAGTTACTCGGCAACCTCCTACGAGCAGTACGTC.

V gene TRBV27 combines with J gene TRBJ2-3, with 13 bases lining up with TRBD2. The CDR3 has 16 amino acids. The J segment lost 9 bases and the V segment lost 4 bases, leaving 10 bases of the junction unmatched. Germline V gene data show CDR1 as MNHEY and CDR2 as SMNVEV (reference sequence). In DNA, the CDR3 is TGTGCCAGCAGTTCCCTACTAGCGGGGGGGCACTACACGCAGTATTTT. Protein sequence: CASSSLLAGGHYTQYF.

The chain joins TRBV6-6 to TRBJ2-1, with TRBD1 as a possible D gene (7 bases). In germline, CDR1 is MNHNY, CDR2 SVGAGI (reference sequence). This CDR3 comprises 15 residues. Trimming stripped 2 bases from V and 5 bases from J, with 13 bases between. CDR3: CASSYQGGVDNEQFF. Here the CDR3 DNA reads TGTGCCAGCAGTTACCAGGGGGGCGTCGACAATGAGCAGTTCTTC.

The CDR3 DNA reads TGCAGTGCTAGAGGGGCCGGACTAACCAAGGAGCAGTTCTTC. Translation: CSARGAGLTKEQFF. The chain is built from TRBV20-1 and TRBJ2-1; D possibly corresponds to TRBD2 (6 bases). The ends were cut back, 1 base at V and 10 bases at J, with 17 bases in the middle. The germline V gene encodes CDR1 DFQATT and CDR2 SNEGSKA (reference sequence). This CDR3 has 14 amino acids.

V and J are TRBV6-5 and TRBJ2-2; 7 nucleotides agree with TRBD1. The J segment lost 0 bases and the V segment lost 0 bases, leaving 1 base of the junction unmatched. Germline lookup yields CDR1 MNHEY and CDR2 SVGAGI. CDR3 length: 16 residues. The DNA for the CDR3 is TGTGCCAGCAGTTACTCGGGGACAGCGAACACCGGGGAGCTGTTTTTT. Protein sequence: CASSYSGTANTGELFF.

The rearrangement joins TRBV24-1 to TRBJ1-5; a weak D match, TRBD1 (6 bases). CDR3 length equals 15 residues. Deletions cut 4 bases from V and 2 bases from J, with 11 bases between. CDR1 is KGHDR and CDR2 is SFDVKD in the germline V gene. CDR3 residues: CATSEGGGGNQPQHF. The DNA for the CDR3 is TGTGCCACCAGTGAAGGAGGGGGAGGCAATCAGCCCCAGCATTTT.

This clonotype has just one count. At one of its ends the junction is not consistent with the germline gene, which may arise from a read error. CDR3 in amino acids: CASSWGQGGAF. The CDR3 nucleotides are TGTGCCAGCAGCTGGGGACAGGGAGGCGCCTTC. The V call is TRBV5-5, the J call TRBJ2-1; 9 bases agree with TRBD1. Per germline, CDR1 SGHKS and CDR2 YYEKEE (reference sequence). This CDR3 has 11 amino acids.

In the case of this clonotype: This may stem from a read error, because a much larger clone lies one nucleotide away. This chain links TRBV29-1 with TRBJ2-3; TRBD1 is a possible D gene (6 bases). V dropped 8 bases and J dropped 2 bases, with 14 bases sitting between them. The V gene's germline CDR1 is SQVTM and CDR2 ANQGSEA. CDR3 length: 13 amino acids. The CDR3 nucleotides are TGCAGCTCCCGACCAGGGGACACAGATACGCAGTATTTT. As protein: CSSRPGDTDTQYF.

This chain connects TRBV5-6 to TRBJ2-1; maybe TRBD1 (5 bases). CDR3 length equals 14 residues. The V gene's germline CDR1 is SGHDT and CDR2 YYEEEE. The V end lost 3 bases, the J end lost 6 bases, and 13 bases lay between the germline ends. The CDR3 nucleotides read TGTGCCAGCAGCTACAATAGGGGATCCAATGAGCAGTTCTTC. Translation gives CASSYNRGSNEQFF.

This chain joins TRBV11-2 and TRBJ1-6, with 8 bases matching TRBD1. This CDR3 comprises 13 residues. Germline CDR1 SGHAT, CDR2 FQNNGV. With V trimmed by 5 bases and J by 13 bases, 7 bases remained unmatched. This CDR3 is CASSQQDRAPLHF. Here the CDR3 DNA reads TGTGCCAGCAGCCAACAGGACAGGGCCCCCCTCCACTTT.

The V call is TRBV20-1, the J call TRBJ1-6; 8 nucleotides align to TRBD1. V was pared by 6 bases and J by 9 bases, with 7 bases of the junction left unmatched. The CDR3 length is 13 residues. Per the germline V gene, CDR1 is DFQATT and CDR2 is SNEGSKA (reference sequence). The CDR3 DNA is TGCAGTGCCGCGGGACAGGACCTTTCACCCCTCCACTTT. Protein sequence: CSAAGQDLSPLHF.

This clonotype was picked up a small number of times. The chain links TRBV5-8 to TRBJ1-2; tentatively, D is TRBD1 (5 bases). V was clipped by 7 bases and J by 0 bases, with 10 bases between them. The CDR3 has 13 amino acids. The germline V gene encodes CDR1 SGHTS and CDR2 YDEGEE. The CDR3 DNA reads as TGTGCCAGCTCCTGGGGGGCTAACTATGGCTACACCTTC. It codes for CASSWGANYGYTF.

V is TRBV11-3 and J is TRBJ1-4; D call uncertain. V shed 6 bases and J shed 4 bases, with 6 bases lying between them. This CDR3 has 12 amino acids. CDR1 and CDR2 (germline): SGHNT, YENEEA. The CDR3 nucleotides read TGTGCCAGCAGGACTCTTAATGAAAAACTGTTTTTT. It specifies CASRTLNEKLFF. The full variable domain, rest sourced from reference TRBV11-3 and TRBJ1-4, is EAGVVQSPRYKIIEKKQPVAFWCNPISGHNTLYWYLQNLGQGPELLIRYENEEAVDDSQLPKDRFSAERLKGVDSTLKIQPAELGDSAVYLCASRTLNEKLFFGSGTQLSVL.

V and J are TRBV19 and TRBJ2-6, with 12 bases matching TRBD2. With V trimmed by 5 bases and J by 2 bases, 7 bases remained unmatched. Germline CDR1 reads LNHDA; CDR2 reads SQIVND (reference sequence). This CDR3 contains 18 residues. The CDR3 protein is CASSPRTSGEAGANVLTF. In nucleotides, the CDR3 is TGTGCCAGTAGTCCGAGGACTAGCGGGGAGGCTGGGGCCAACGTCCTGACTTTC.